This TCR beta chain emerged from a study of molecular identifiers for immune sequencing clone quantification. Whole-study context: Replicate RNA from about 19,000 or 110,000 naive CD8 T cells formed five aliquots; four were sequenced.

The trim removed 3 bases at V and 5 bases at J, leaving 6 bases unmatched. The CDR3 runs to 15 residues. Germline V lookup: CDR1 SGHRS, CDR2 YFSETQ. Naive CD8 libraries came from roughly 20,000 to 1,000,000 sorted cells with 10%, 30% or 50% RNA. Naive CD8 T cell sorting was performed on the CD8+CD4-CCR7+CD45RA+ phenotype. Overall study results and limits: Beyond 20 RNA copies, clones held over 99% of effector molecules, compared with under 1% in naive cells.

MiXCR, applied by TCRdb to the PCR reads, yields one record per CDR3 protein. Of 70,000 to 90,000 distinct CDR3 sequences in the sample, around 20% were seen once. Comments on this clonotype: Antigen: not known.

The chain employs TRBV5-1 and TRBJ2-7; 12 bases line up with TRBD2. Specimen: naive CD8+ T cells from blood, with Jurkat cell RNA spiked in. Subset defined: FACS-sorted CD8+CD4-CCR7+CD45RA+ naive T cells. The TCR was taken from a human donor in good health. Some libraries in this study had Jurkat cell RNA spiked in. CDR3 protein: CASSSQTSGRHEQYF. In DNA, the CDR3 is TGCGCCAGCAGCTCCCAGACTAGCGGGAGACACGAGCAGTACTTC. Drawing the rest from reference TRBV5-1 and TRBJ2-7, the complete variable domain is KAGVTQTPRYLIKTRGQQVTLSCSPISGHRSVSWYQQTPGQGLQFLFEYFSETQRNKGNFPGRFSGRQFSNSRSEMNVSTLELGDSALYLCASSSQTSGRHEQYFGPGTRLTVT.